These 22 T cell receptor beta chains came from one sample sequenced in a study of T cells in Graves' hyperthyroidism and ophthalmopathy. Amplification of TCR beta CDR3 regions used RNA as the template. The primer set for the first-round RT-PCR of the TCR CDR3 was HTBI. In TCRdb, the multiplex PCR reads were re-called with MiXCR into one record per CDR3 protein. The repertoire consists of hundreds of thousands of distinct CDR3 sequences, with roughly 15% occurring once and the leading ten covering roughly 4.5%. Sequencing was done on a sample of blood. Receptor source: a woman aged 40 to 50 with Graves' ophthalmopathy.

Many counts were recorded for this clonotype. Written as DNA, the CDR3 is TGTGCCACCTGCTCTCTTATTGATCAGCCCCAGCATTTT. It specifies CATCSLIDQPQHF. The chain combines TRBV10-3 with TRBJ1-5; D is unclear. The CDR3 spans 13 residues. Germline loops: CDR1 ENHRY, CDR2 SYGVKD. Deletions cut 10 bases from V and 5 bases from J, with 15 bases between.

CDR3 nucleotide sequence: TGTGCCAGCGCGTGGACAGGCAATCAGCCCCAGCATTTT. It is translated as CASAWTGNQPQHF. The rearrangement links TRBV6-2 or TRBV6-3 to TRBJ1-5; weak D call: TRBD1 (6 bases). CDR3 size: 13 residues. V was clipped by 8 bases and J by 2 bases, with 10 bases between them. The V gene's germline CDR1 is MNHEY and CDR2 SVGEGT.

This clonotype was counted many times. This chain links TRBV7-9 with TRBJ1-2; tentatively, D is TRBD1 (6 bases). CDR1 SEHNR and CDR2 FQNEAQ come from the germline V gene (reference sequence). V lost 8 bases, J lost 4 bases, and 14 bases lay in between. The CDR3 loop spans 13 amino acids. The CDR3 DNA follows: TGTGCCAGCGATTTTGAGGGGGGCTATGGCTACACCTTC. Amino acids: CASDFEGGYGYTF. The full variable domain, in which reference TRBV7-9 and TRBJ1-2 provide the parts outside the CDR3, is DTGVSQNPRHKITKRGQNVTFRCDPISEHNRLYWYRQTLGQGPEFLTYFQNEAQLEKSRLLSDRFSAERPKGSFSTLEIQRTEQGDSAMYLCASDFEGGYGYTFGSGTRLTVV.

Comments on this clonotype: Given a much more abundant clone one base away, this may be a read error. The CDR3 sequence: CASSSPLAGKTEAFF. The CDR3 nucleotides read TGTGCCAGCAGTTCTCCATTGGCAGGGAAGACTGAAGCTTTCTTT. The V gene is TRBV12-3 or TRBV12-4, the J gene TRBJ1-1, with TRBD1 as a possible D gene (5 bases). The CDR3 has 15 residues. V lost 4 bases and J lost 5, with 17 bases in between.

This clonotype has just a few counts. The chain uses TRBV7-8 and TRBJ1-3; 7 positions agree with TRBD1. From germline, CDR1 is SGHVS and CDR2 FQNEAQ. The CDR3 length is 14 residues. With 1 base clipped from V and 4 bases from J, the junction kept 1 base outside the gene matches. CDR3: CASSLVGQGNTIYF. As DNA, the CDR3 is TGTGCCAGCAGCTTAGTGGGACAGGGAAACACCATATATTTT.

This clonotype turned up a few times. The V gene is TRBV12-3 or TRBV12-4, the J gene TRBJ1-1; TRBD1 aligns across 7 bases. Trimming at V came to 3 bases and at J to 3 bases, leaving 4 bases not matched to a gene. This CDR3 has 14 amino acids. This CDR3 is CASSFSRGYTEAFF. The CDR3 nucleotides read TGTGCCAGCAGTTTCTCCAGGGGGTACACTGAAGCTTTCTTT.

This clonotype occurred a few times. This chain uses TRBV3-1 with TRBJ2-7; no clear D. V gave up 2 bases and J gave up 5 bases, with 10 bases separating them. The germline gives CDR1 LGHDT, CDR2 YNNKEL (reference sequence). There are 13 residues in the CDR3. CDR3 in amino acids: CASSQQGSHEQYF. The CDR3 DNA is TGTGCCAGCAGCCAACAAGGGTCCCACGAGCAGTACTTC.

This clonotype was observed at least ten times. The gene calls are TRBV25-1 and TRBJ2-7; TRBD2 matches 8 bases. V lost 3 bases to trimming and J lost 5 bases; unmatched junction nucleotides: 18. Germline V lookup: CDR1 MGHDK, CDR2 SYGVNS. CDR3 length: 18 residues. CDR3 coding DNA: TGTGCCAGCAGTGACCCCCGCGGGGCGGGACTAGAGGCTCACGAGCAGTACTTC. Its translation is CASSDPRGAGLEAHEQYF.

V is TRBV9 and J is TRBJ2-7, with 8 nucleotides matching TRBD2. V shed 3 bases and J 1 base; nucleotides not matched to a gene: 6. In germline, CDR1 is SGDLS, CDR2 YYNGEE. This CDR3 region has 15 residues. CDR3 in amino acids: CASSGGLAASYEQYF. CDR3 nucleotide sequence: TGTGCCAGCAGCGGCGGACTAGCCGCATCCTACGAGCAGTACTTC.

This clonotype has a count of ten or more. The genes are TRBV12-5 and TRBJ1-1; D ambiguous. V was pared by 3 bases and J by 8 bases, with 16 bases between. CDR1 and CDR2 from the germline V gene are LGHNT and FRNRAP. The CDR3 sequence is 14 residues long. The CDR3, as DNA: TGTGCTAGTGGTTTAGACCTCCCTCGGACGGAAGCTTTCTTT. Protein product: CASGLDLPRTEAFF.

This clonotype has only a few counts. The chain couples TRBV12-3 or TRBV12-4 to TRBJ2-5; a possible D gene is TRBD1 (6 bases). The V end lost 3 bases, the J end lost 1 base, and 12 bases lay between the germline ends. The CDR3 extends over 15 amino acids. CDR3 region: CASSFFQGSQETQYF. The CDR3 nucleotides read TGTGCCAGCAGTTTCTTCCAGGGGAGCCAAGAGACCCAGTACTTC.

Concerning this clonotype itself: This sequence may be a read error, since a much larger clone differs from it by one base. V usage is TRBV5-1 and J usage is TRBJ1-1; D perhaps matches TRBD1 (5 bases). From germline, CDR1 is SGHRS and CDR2 YFSETQ. The CDR3 is made up of 11 amino acids. CDR3 DNA: TGCGCCAGCAAGGGGAACATTGAAGCTTTCTTT. Amino acids: CASKGNIEAFF. Variable domain in full (rest from reference TRBV5-1 and TRBJ1-1): KAGVTQTPRYLIKTRGQQVTLSCSPISGHRSVSWYQQTPGQGLQFLFEYFSETQRNKGNFPGRFSGRQFSNSRSEMNVSTLELGDSALYLCASKGNIEAFFGQGTRLTVV.

At least ten counts were recorded for this clonotype. In nucleotides, the CDR3 is TGTGCCTGGAGTGTAGGGACAGTGGGGCCCCAGCATTTT. Its protein is CAWSVGTVGPQHF. The chain combines TRBV30 with TRBJ1-5; TRBD1 aligns across 7 bases. V lost 0 bases, J lost 9 bases, and 5 bases stayed unmatched. The CDR3 covers 13 residues. Per the germline V gene, CDR1 is GTSNPN and CDR2 is SVGIG (reference sequence).

In this sample, this clonotype turned up many times. The chain combines TRBV6-1 with TRBJ1-1; D is undetermined. V was shortened by 7 bases and J by 0 bases, with 18 bases between the two germline ends. CDR3 length: 16 amino acids. CDR1 MNHNS and CDR2 SASEGT come from the germline V gene. Written as DNA, the CDR3 is TGTGCCAGCATGGTATTGCGAGCAGAGATGAACACTGAAGCTTTCTTT. Translating gives CASMVLRAEMNTEAFF.

The rearrangement joins TRBV27 to TRBJ2-2, with a tentative D call TRBD1 (5 bases). Germline lookup yields CDR1 MNHEY and CDR2 SMNVEV (reference sequence). The CDR3 is made up of 12 amino acids. V was clipped by 0 bases and J by 10 bases, with 6 bases between them. CDR3 sequence reads: CASSLSGVELFF. In DNA form, the CDR3 reads TGTGCCAGCAGTTTATCAGGGGTGGAGCTGTTTTTT.

This clonotype was picked up many times. Here the CDR3 omits its conserved ending phenylalanine or tryptophan, so a read error is the likely source. V is TRBV19 and J is TRBJ1-5; possibly TRBD1 for D (5 bases). This CDR3 is built from 17 residues. CDR1 LNHDA and CDR2 SQIVND come from the germline V gene (reference sequence). V was cut by 1 base and J by 4 bases, with 17 bases left in between. The CDR3 spells CASSIGVLRDLNQPQHL. CDR3 in DNA: TGTGCCAGTAGTATAGGCGTCCTCCGGGACTTGAATCAGCCCCAGCATCTT.

This clonotype was recorded a few times. V gene TRBV5-1 combines with J gene TRBJ1-3; 8 bases line up with TRBD1. The junction had 10 bases not matched to a gene; V was cut back by 0 bases and J by 8 bases. CDR1 is SGHRS, CDR2 YFSETQ, per germline. The CDR3 length is 16 residues. CDR3 in DNA: TGCGCCAGCAGCTTGGGTTGGGGACAGGCGGCCGACACCATATATTTT. Amino acids: CASSLGWGQAADTIYF.

This clonotype was counted between two and nine times. The chain uses TRBV3-1 and TRBJ2-2; 10 positions agree with TRBD1. This CDR3 spans 16 amino acids. The germline gives CDR1 LGHDT, CDR2 YNNKEL (reference sequence). The V gene end was trimmed by 3 bases and the J gene end by 3 bases; junction bases not matched to a gene: 4. The CDR3 DNA reads TGTGCCAGCAGCCAGGGACAGGGGATAGACACCGGGGAGCTGTTTTTT. Translated, it gives CASSQGQGIDTGELFF.

The rearrangement links TRBV6-2 or TRBV6-3 to TRBJ2-5, with 12 nucleotides matching TRBD2. The CDR3 runs 15 residues. V shed 6 bases, J shed 4 bases, and the junction held 6 bases outside the gene matches. Germline CDR1 reads MNHEY; CDR2 reads SVGEGT. CDR3 nucleotide sequence: TGTGCCAGCAGACCCTCGGGACTAGCGGGAGAGACCCAGTACTTC. Translating it yields CASRPSGLAGETQYF.

This clonotype was found many times. This chain uses TRBV6-1 with TRBJ2-5; TRBD2 is a possible D gene (5 bases). Per the germline V gene, CDR1 is MNHNS and CDR2 is SASEGT. Deletions cut 6 bases from V and 5 bases from J, with 16 bases between. CDR3 size: 14 residues. CDR3 sequence (DNA): TGTGCCAGCAGCTCATACGGGGTTCGGGAGACCCAGTACTTC. This gives the protein CASSSYGVRETQYF.

This clonotype was detected many times. This chain uses TRBV7-9 with TRBJ1-2; TRBD1 aligns across 7 bases. Germline loops: CDR1 SEHNR, CDR2 FQNEAQ (reference sequence). V lost 5 bases and J lost 7; bases outside the gene matches: 7. This CDR3 region has 13 residues. Here the CDR3 reads CASSEQGLGGYTF. CDR3 coding DNA: TGTGCCAGCAGCGAACAGGGGCTTGGTGGCTACACCTTC.

At least ten counts were recorded for this clonotype. CDR3 bases: TGTGCCAGCAGGGTGGACAGGGAGGCGTATGGCTACACCTTC. It codes for CASRVDREAYGYTF. This chain connects TRBV12-3 or TRBV12-4 to TRBJ1-2; 8 bases agree with TRBD1. With V trimmed by 6 bases and J by 5 bases, 8 bases remained unmatched. This CDR3 has 14 amino acids.